Listed below are T cell receptor beta chains from one sample, sequenced in a study of blood T cell repertoires in COVID-19. Repertoires were generated with immunoSEQ multiplex PCR, while TCRdb's copy carries only in-frame clones and drops some. This sample has 90,000 to 150,000 clones, with 88% found just once. Sample: peripheral blood. These receptors originate from a woman in her forties or fifties with active or convalescent COVID-19. CDR3s include the opening cysteine and the closing phenylalanine or tryptophan. A D gene is named only where the DNA matches it firmly. Clone sizes are given selectively: once, few, many, or a class where the clone is expanded.

V gene,D gene,J gene,clone size,CDR3 length,CDR3 DNA,CDR3 protein
TRBV28,.,TRBJ2-1,.,16,TGTGCCAGCAGTTGGGCCTTTAGGACTGCACAAAATGAGCAGTTCTTC,CASSWAFRTAQNEQFF
TRBV5-1,.,TRBJ1-1,.,14,TGCGCCAGCAGCCCCTTGGGGACTGAAACTGAAGCTTTCTTT,CASSPLGTETEAFF
TRBV7-6,TRBD1,TRBJ1-5,once,16,TGTGCCAGCAGCCCCCGGACAGGGTTTAGCAATCAGCCCCAGCATTTT,CASSPRTGFSNQPQHF
TRBV11-2,TRBD2,TRBJ2-3,.,15,TGTGCCAGCAGCTCGGGGACTAGTAGCACAGATACGCAGTATTTT,CASSSGTSSTDTQYF
TRBV3-1/TRBV3-2,TRBD2,TRBJ2-7,once,18,TGTGCCAGCAGCCAAGATCGGGCTAGCGGGGGGACCTACTACGAGCAGTACTTC,CASSQDRASGGTYYEQYF
TRBV19,TRBD1,TRBJ2-3,.,14,TGTGCCATCTCCCCGGGACAGGGTTTCGATACGCAGTATTTT,CAISPGQGFDTQYF
TRBV5-6,TRBD2,TRBJ2-3,.,18,TGTGCCAGCAGCTTTAGGGCTAGCGGGACCCCTAGCACAGATACGCAGTATTTT,CASSFRASGTPSTDTQYF
TRBV10-3,.,TRBJ1-5,.,13,TGTGCCACACAGGAGCATAGCAATCAGCCCCAGCATTTT,CATQEHSNQPQHF
TRBV6-2/TRBV6-3,.,TRBJ1-6,.,15,TGTGCCAGCAGCCCCCGGAGATCTGGGAATTCACCCCTCCACTTT,CASSPRRSGNSPLHF
TRBV7-6,TRBD2,TRBJ2-3,.,16,TGTGCCAGCAGTCGCGGACTAGCGGGAGGGACAGATACGCAGTATTTT,CASSRGLAGGTDTQYF
TRBV24-1,.,TRBJ2-1,.,15,TGTGCCACCAGTGATCCGACAAGGATGGCCAATGAGCAGTTCTTC,CATSDPTRMANEQFF
TRBV27,.,TRBJ2-7,.,14,TGTGCCAGCAGGAACGGGAAAAGCTCCTACGAGCAGTACTTC,CASRNGKSSYEQYF
TRBV10-3,.,TRBJ2-7,once,14,TGTGCCATCAGTGACCAAGGGGGGGTAGGCGAGCAGTACTTC,CAISDQGGVGEQYF